The clone carrying this T cell receptor (beta chain) was counted a few times. The CDR3 runs 17 residues. Trimming cost V 7 bases and J 8 bases; bases outside gene matches: 12. The data stem from a study of identical twins. TCRdb re-called the 5' RACE reads through MiXCR, storing one row per CDR3 protein. The sample has 300,000 to 400,000 distinct CDR3 sequences; 7% to 9.5% are singletons. Sequenced sample: naive T cells sorted from blood. The sequence derives from a woman between 45 and 60 years old in good health. The chain combines TRBV12-3 or TRBV12-4 with TRBJ2-1; 15 bases are shared with TRBD2. This chain's CDR3 is CASNLRLGLAGGHEQFF. The CDR3 DNA sequence: TGTGCCAGCAATCTTCGACTGGGACTAGCGGGAGGTCATGAGCAGTTCTTC.